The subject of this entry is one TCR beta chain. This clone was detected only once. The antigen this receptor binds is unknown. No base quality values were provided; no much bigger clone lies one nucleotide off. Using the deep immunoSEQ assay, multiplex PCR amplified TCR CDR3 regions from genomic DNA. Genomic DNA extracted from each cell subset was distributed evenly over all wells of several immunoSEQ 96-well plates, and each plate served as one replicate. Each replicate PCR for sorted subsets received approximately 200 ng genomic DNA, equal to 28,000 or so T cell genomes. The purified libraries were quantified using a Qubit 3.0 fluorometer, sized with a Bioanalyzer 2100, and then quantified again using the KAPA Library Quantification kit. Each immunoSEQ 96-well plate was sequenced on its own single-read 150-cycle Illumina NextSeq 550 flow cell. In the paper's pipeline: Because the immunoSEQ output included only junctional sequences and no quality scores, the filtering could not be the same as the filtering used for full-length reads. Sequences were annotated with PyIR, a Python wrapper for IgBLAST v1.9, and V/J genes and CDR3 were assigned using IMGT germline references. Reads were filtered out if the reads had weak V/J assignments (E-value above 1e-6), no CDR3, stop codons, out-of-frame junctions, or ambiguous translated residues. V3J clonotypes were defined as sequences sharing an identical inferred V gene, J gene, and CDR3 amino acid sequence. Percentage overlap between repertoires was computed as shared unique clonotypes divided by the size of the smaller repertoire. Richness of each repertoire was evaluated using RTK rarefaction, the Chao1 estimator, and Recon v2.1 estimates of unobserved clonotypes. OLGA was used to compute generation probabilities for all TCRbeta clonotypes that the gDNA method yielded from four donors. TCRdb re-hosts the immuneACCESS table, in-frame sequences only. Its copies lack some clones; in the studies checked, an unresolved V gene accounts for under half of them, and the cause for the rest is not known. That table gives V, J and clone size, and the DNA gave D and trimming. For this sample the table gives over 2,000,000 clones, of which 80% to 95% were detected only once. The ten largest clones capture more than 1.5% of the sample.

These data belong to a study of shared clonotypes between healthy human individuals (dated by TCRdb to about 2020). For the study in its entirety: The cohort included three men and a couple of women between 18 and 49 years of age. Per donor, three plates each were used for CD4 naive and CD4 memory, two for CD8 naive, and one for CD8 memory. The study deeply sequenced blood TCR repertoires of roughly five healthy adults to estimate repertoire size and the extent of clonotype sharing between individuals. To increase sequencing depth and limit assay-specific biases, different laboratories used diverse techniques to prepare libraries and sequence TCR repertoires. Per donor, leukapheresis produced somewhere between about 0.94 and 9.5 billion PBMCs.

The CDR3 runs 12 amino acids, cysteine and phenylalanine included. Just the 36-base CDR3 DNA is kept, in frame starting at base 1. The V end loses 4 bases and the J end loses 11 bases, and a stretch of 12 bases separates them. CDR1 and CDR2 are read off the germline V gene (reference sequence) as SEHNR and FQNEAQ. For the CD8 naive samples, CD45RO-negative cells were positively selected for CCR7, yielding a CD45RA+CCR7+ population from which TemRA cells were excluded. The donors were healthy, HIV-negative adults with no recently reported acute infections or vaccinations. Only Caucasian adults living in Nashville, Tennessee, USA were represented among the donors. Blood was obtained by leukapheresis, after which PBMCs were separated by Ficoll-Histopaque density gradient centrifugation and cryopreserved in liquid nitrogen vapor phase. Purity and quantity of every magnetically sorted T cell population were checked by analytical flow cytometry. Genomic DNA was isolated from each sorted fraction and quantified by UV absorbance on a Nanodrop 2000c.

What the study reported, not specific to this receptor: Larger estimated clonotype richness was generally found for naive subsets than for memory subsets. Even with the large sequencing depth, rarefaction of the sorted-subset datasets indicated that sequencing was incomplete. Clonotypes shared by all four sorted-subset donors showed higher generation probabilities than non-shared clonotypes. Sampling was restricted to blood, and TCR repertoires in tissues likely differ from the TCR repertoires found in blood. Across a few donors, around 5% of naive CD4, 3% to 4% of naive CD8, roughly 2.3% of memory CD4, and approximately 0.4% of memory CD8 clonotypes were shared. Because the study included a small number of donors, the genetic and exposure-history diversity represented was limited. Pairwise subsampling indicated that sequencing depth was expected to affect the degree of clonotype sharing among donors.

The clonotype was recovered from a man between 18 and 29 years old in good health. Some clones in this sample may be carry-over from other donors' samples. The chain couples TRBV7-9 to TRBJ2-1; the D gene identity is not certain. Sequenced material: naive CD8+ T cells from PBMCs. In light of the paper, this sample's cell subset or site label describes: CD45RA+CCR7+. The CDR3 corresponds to CASSSGSNKQFF. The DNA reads TGTGCCAGCAGCTCGGGCTCTAACAAGCAGTTCTTC.